These 7 T cell receptor beta chains were sequenced from one sample in a study of early T cells in non-severe SARS-CoV-2 infection (dated by TCRdb to 2020 to 2023). Library method: 5' RACE. The sequencing machine was a NextSeq 500. In-frame beta chains were kept once TCRdb had trimmed the public reads at Q25 with fastp and called clones with MiXCR. Identical CDR3 proteins give one entry, which carries the most common genes and DNA. A total of 70,000 to 80,000 distinct CDR3 sequences appear in this sample, around 12% of them only once. Around 2.9% of the sample rests with the top ten. This material consisted of whole blood, taken at baseline. The receptors here all came from an adult who was a healthcare worker with PCR-confirmed SARS-CoV-2 infection or an uninfected control (not recorded which).

This clonotype was recorded at least ten times. The chain combines TRBV20-1 with TRBJ1-1, with TRBD1 matching over 11 bases. The germline V gene has CDR1 DFQATT and CDR2 SNEGSKA (reference sequence). Trimming at V came to 5 bases and at J to 8 bases, leaving 1 base not matched to a gene. The CDR3 is made up of 11 amino acids. Here the CDR3 reads CSAWTGGEAFF. For the CDR3, the DNA is TGCAGTGCTTGGACAGGGGGCGAAGCTTTCTTT.

The J gene is TRBJ1-2, the V gene TRBV28; 9 bases fit TRBD1. This CDR3 is built from 14 residues. Germline V gene lookup returns CDR1 MDHEN and CDR2 SYDVKM. With 4 bases clipped from V and 8 bases from J, the junction kept 8 bases outside the gene matches. The CDR3 nucleotides are TGTGCCAGCAGTTCGTCGGGACAGGGCTACGGCTACACCTTC. Its translation: CASSSSGQGYGYTF.

This clonotype was counted a few times. The chain joins TRBV4-2 to TRBJ2-5; D remains ambiguous. The CDR3 has 13 residues. The germline V gene encodes CDR1 LGHNA and CDR2 YNFKEQ. V was pared by 1 base and J by 3 bases, with 6 bases between. CDR3 in amino acids: CASSQGPEETQYF. The CDR3 DNA follows: TGTGCCAGCAGCCAAGGGCCTGAAGAGACCCAGTACTTC.

This rearrangement joins TRBV12-3 or TRBV12-4 to TRBJ1-5; 7 positions match TRBD1. The CDR3 has 17 residues. Losses at the gene ends were 6 bases for V and 0 bases for J; bases not matched to a gene: 11. DNA for the CDR3: TGTGCCAGCAGCCCCCGGACAGGCGGGGATAGCAATCAGCCCCAGCATTTT. This translates into CASSPRTGGDSNQPQHF.

CDR3 DNA sequence: TGTGCCAGCAGCTCCACTACAAGGTCCAGGGAGCTGTTTTTT. Amino acids: CASSSTTRSRELFF. The chain recombines TRBV28 with TRBJ2-2; no firm D call. The CDR3 runs 14 residues. CDR1 and CDR2 from the germline V gene are MDHEN and SYDVKM. V was pared by 6 bases and J by 9 bases, with 17 bases between.

The table lists this clonotype with many counts. The rearrangement links TRBV10-3 to TRBJ2-7, with a tentative D call TRBD2 (5 bases). Between the trimmed V and J ends, which lost 0 bases and 5 bases, there was a span of 17 bases. The CDR3 runs 16 residues. Germline values: CDR1 ENHRY, CDR2 SYGVKD. CDR3 loop: CAISESTVLANHEQYF. The CDR3 nucleotides are TGTGCCATCAGTGAGTCGACGGTCCTAGCAAACCACGAGCAGTACTTC.

This clonotype was observed a few times. The chain uses TRBV7-2 and TRBJ2-3; D call uncertain. Looked up from germline, CDR1 is SGHTA and CDR2 is FQGNSA. V was pared by 5 bases and J by 1 base, with 10 bases between. The CDR3 is 14 amino acids. CDR3 amino acids: CASSRARRTDTQYF. For the CDR3, the DNA is TGTGCCAGCAGCCGAGCGAGGCGCACAGATACGCAGTATTTT.